These T cell receptor beta chains were read from a single sample in a study of T-cell memory formation after mild COVID-19. TCRdb re-called the 5' RACE reads with MiXCR, one entry per CDR3 protein. The sample includes around 320,000 distinct CDR3 sequences, over 25% of them seen just once. The material sequenced was PBMCs or a T cell subset sorted from them (not recorded which). The source of these receptors is an adult woman who had mild COVID-19 (a few samples of this study predate the infection). Cell type and time point are not known. Each CDR3 is given with its conserved first and last residue. The order of the fields is V gene, clone size, J gene, D gene, CDR3 protein, CDR3 DNA. The D gene is left open where the match is weak. Some rows mark clone size as missing; the rest say once, few, many or name a class of expanded clone.

TRBV12-3/TRBV12-4	NA	TRBJ1-2	NA	CASSPRRQDIGGYTF	TGTGCCAGCAGCCCTCGTCGGCAGGATATAGGGGGCTACACCTTC
TRBV4-1	few	TRBJ1-1	NA	CASSQPLGRNTEAFF	TGCGCCAGCAGCCAACCCTTGGGGCGGAACACTGAAGCTTTCTTT
TRBV7-9	many	TRBJ2-4	NA	CASSLAKNIQYF	TGTGCCAGCAGCTTAGCCAAAAACATTCAGTACTTC
TRBV27	NA	TRBJ2-3	TRBD1	CASSLQRPGTGTSSTDTQYF	TGTGCCAGCAGTTTACAACGTCCCGGGACAGGGACATCTAGCACAGATACGCAGTATTTT
TRBV20-1	few	TRBJ2-5	NA	CSAYAGTEIFPQYF	TGCAGTGCATACGCCGGGACCGAGATCTTCCCCCAGTACTTC
TRBV7-9	NA	TRBJ2-3	TRBD2	CASSFWLAETDTQYF	TGTGCCAGCAGCTTTTGGCTAGCGGAGACAGATACGCAGTATTTT
TRBV4-1	few	TRBJ2-3	NA	CASSQEVGLPNTDTQYF	TGCGCCAGCAGCCAAGAGGTCGGCTTACCCAACACAGATACGCAGTATTTT
TRBV7-2	many	TRBJ2-3	NA	CASSLRASTDTQYF	TGTGCCAGCAGTTTACGAGCTAGCACAGATACGCAGTATTTT
TRBV4-2	NA	TRBJ2-5	NA	CASRMDGQETQYF	TGTGCCAGCAGGATGGACGGACAAGAGACCCAGTACTTC
TRBV13	NA	TRBJ2-7	TRBD2	CASSPKTSSGGARSYEQYF	TGTGCCAGCAGCCCAAAGACCTCTAGCGGGGGGGCCCGGTCCTACGAGCAGTACTTC
TRBV27	NA	TRBJ2-7	NA	CASSWAGSTYEQYF	TGTGCCAGCAGTTGGGCAGGGTCAACGTACGAGCAGTACTTC
TRBV9	NA	TRBJ2-5	NA	CASSVDDGLQETQYF	TGTGCCAGCAGCGTAGACGATGGGCTCCAAGAGACCCAGTACTTC